This TCR beta chain was sequenced during a study of T cell responses to AZD1222 COVID-19 vaccine. Study findings and constraints: Reports say nearly half of spike-specific TCRs go after unmutated variant regions. It was only a handful of AZD1222 recipients who were seropositive at baseline. Females made up more of the donors, who were largely white British, and clonal diversity may have come out too low.

The CDR3 is 18 residues long. Trimming pared 0 bases from V and 0 bases from J, leaving 17 bases between. From germline, CDR1 is MNHNS and CDR2 SASEGT. Repertoires were generated with immunoSEQ multiplex PCR, while TCRdb's copy carries only in-frame clones and drops some. The sample yields 55,000 to 65,000 clones, 80% seen once. As regards this clone: Its cognate antigen is unknown.

This chain links TRBV6-1 with TRBJ1-2, with a tentative D call TRBD1 (5 bases). The sequencing used peripheral blood, collected 28 days after the second AZD1222 dose. The clonotype comes from an adult who received the AZD1222 COVID-19 vaccine. CDR3 residues: CASSEALGTEIANYGYTF. DNA of the CDR3: TGTGCCAGCAGTGAAGCGCTGGGGACGGAAATAGCTAACTATGGCTACACCTTC.